This T cell receptor beta chain was identified in a study of shared clonotypes between healthy human individuals. Findings and caveats of the study: Even with large depth, rarefaction showed that sorted-subset sequencing was incomplete. Only blood was sampled; tissue repertoires likely differ.

About this clone itself: Its antigen is unknown.

CDR3 length equals 18 residues. Germline V lookup: CDR1 ENHRY, CDR2 SYGVKD. V shed 0 bases and J 2 bases; nucleotides not matched to a gene: 10. CD45RO-negative CD8 cells positively selected for CCR7 made up the naive population, which excluded terminally differentiated effector memory CD45RA+ cells. Produced via immunoSEQ multiplex PCR; TCRdb's table is partial and in-frame only. The sample contains about 2.2 million clones, just under 95% of which appear only once. Sequenced sample: naive CD8+ T cells from PBMCs. The TCR sequence derives from a man between 18 and 35 years old in good health. Some clones in this sample may be carry-over from other donors' samples. The V gene is TRBV10-3, the J gene TRBJ2-7; TRBD1 aligns across 10 bases. CDR3 bases: TGTGCCATCAGTGAGTCGGGGACAGGGGCTACCCTGGCCTACGAGCAGTACTTC. It codes for CAISESGTGATLAYEQYF.